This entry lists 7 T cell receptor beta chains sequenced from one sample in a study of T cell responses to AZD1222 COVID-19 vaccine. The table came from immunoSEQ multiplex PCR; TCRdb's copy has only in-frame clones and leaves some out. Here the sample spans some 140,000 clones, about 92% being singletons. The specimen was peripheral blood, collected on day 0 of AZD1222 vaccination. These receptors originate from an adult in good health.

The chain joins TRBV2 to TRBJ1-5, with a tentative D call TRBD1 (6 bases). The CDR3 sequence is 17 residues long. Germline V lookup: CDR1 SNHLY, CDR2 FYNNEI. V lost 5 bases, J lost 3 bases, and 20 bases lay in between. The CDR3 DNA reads TGTGCCAGCAGTACCTTAGGACAGCTACGGGTCAATCAGCCCCAGCATTTT. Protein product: CASSTLGQLRVNQPQHF.

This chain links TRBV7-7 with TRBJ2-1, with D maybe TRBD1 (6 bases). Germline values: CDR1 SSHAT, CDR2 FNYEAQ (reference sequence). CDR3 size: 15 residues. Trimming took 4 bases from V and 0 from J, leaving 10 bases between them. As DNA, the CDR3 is TGTGCCAGCAGCTCCACAGGGAGCTCCTACAATGAGCAGTTCTTC. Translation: CASSSTGSSYNEQFF.

The CDR3 sequence: CASSRSGQGAPGTGELFF. The CDR3 DNA reads as TGCGCCAGCAGCCGGTCGGGACAGGGGGCGCCGGGCACCGGGGAGCTGTTTTTT. The V call is TRBV5-1, the J call TRBJ2-2; 12 bases are a match to TRBD1. With V trimmed by 4 bases and J by 4 bases, 11 bases remained unmatched. This CDR3 comprises 18 residues. The V gene's germline CDR1 is SGHRS and CDR2 YFSETQ.

CDR3 sequence: CASRSVLQETQYF. As DNA, the CDR3 is TGTGCCAGTAGATCGGTTCTCCAAGAGACCCAGTACTTC. The chain employs TRBV19 and TRBJ2-5, with unresolved D. V lost 6 bases, J lost 1 base, and 9 bases lay in between. The CDR3 sequence is 13 residues long. CDR1 and CDR2 from the germline V gene are LNHDA and SQIVND (reference sequence).

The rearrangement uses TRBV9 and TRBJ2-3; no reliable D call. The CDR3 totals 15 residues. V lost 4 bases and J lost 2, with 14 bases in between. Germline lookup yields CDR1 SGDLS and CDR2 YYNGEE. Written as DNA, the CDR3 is TGTGCCAGCAGCCCCATTGTGGAGATCACAGATACGCAGTATTTT. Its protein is CASSPIVEITDTQYF.

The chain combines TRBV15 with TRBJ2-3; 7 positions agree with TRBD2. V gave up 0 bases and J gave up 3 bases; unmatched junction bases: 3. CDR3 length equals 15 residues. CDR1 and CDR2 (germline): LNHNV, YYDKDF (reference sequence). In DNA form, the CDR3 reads TGTGCCACCAGCAGAGATGGACTAGAGACAGATACGCAGTATTTT. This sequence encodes CATSRDGLETDTQYF.

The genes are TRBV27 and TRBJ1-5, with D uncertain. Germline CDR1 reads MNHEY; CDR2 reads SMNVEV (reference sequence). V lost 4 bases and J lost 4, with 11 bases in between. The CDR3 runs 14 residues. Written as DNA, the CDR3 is TGTGCCAGCAGTTCTAGGCTAGGGAATCAGCCCCAGCATTTT. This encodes CASSSRLGNQPQHF.